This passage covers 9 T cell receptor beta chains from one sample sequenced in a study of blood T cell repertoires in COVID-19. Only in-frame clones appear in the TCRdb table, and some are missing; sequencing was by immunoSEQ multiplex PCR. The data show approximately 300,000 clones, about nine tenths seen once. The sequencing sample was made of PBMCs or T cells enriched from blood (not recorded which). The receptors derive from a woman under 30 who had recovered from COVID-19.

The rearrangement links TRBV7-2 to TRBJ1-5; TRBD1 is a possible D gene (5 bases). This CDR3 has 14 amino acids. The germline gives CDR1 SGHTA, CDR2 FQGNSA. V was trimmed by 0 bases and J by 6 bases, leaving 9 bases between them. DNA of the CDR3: TGTGCCAGCAGCTTAGCGCAGGGTGCTCAGCCCCAGCATTTT. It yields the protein CASSLAQGAQPQHF. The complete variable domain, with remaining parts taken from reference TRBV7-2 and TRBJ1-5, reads GAGVSQSPSNKVTEKGKDVELRCDPISGHTALYWYRQSLGQGLEFLIYFQGNSAPDKSGLPSDRFSAERTGGSVSTLTIQRTQQEDSAVYLCASSLAQGAQPQHFGDGTRLSIL.

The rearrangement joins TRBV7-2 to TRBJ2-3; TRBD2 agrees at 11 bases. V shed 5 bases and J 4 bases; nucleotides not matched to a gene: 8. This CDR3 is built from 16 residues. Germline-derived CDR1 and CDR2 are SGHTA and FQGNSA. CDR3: CASSLRLAGLADTQYF. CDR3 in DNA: TGTGCCAGCAGCCTTAGACTAGCGGGGCTGGCAGATACGCAGTATTTT.

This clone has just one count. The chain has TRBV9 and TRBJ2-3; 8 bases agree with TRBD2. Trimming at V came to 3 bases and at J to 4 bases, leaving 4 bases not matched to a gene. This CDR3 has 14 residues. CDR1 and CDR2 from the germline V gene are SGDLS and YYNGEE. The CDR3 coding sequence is TGTGCCAGCAGCGCCCCGGGAGGGGCAGATACGCAGTATTTT. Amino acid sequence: CASSAPGGADTQYF.

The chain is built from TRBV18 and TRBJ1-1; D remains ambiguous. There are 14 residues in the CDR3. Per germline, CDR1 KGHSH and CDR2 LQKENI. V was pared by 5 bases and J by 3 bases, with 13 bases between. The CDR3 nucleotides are TGTGCCAGCTCAGTAGCGATGGATGACACTGAAGCTTTCTTT. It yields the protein CASSVAMDDTEAFF.

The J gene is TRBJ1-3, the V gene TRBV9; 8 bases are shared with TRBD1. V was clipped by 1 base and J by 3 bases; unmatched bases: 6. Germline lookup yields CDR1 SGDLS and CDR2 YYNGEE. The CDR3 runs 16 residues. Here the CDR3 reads CASSVQGARYGNTIYF. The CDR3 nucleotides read TGTGCCAGCAGCGTACAGGGGGCTAGGTATGGAAACACCATATATTTT.

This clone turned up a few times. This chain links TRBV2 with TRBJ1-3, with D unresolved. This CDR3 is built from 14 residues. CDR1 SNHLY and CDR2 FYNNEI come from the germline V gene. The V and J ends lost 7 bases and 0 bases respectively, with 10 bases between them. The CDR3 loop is CASIPQSSGNTIYF. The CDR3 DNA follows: TGTGCCAGCATTCCACAGAGCTCTGGAAACACCATATATTTT.

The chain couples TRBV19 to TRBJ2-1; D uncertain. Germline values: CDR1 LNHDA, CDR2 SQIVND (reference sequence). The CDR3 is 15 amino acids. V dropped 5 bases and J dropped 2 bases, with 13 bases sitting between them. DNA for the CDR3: TGTGCCAGTAGTTGGTCAGTCTTCCCCTACAATGAGCAGTTCTTC. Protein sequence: CASSWSVFPYNEQFF.

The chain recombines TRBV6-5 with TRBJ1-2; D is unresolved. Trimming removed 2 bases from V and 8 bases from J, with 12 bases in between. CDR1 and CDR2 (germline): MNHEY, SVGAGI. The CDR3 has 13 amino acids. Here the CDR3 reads CASSYIRGTGYTF. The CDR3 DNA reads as TGTGCCAGCAGTTACATCCGGGGTACGGGCTACACCTTC.

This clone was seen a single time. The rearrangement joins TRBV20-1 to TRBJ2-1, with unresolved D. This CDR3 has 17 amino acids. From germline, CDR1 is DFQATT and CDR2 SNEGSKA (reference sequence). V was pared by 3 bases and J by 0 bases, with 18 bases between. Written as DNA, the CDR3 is TGCAGTGCTAGTAACTTGATAGCCAGCCCCTCCTACAATGAGCAGTTCTTC. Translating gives CSASNLIASPSYNEQFF.